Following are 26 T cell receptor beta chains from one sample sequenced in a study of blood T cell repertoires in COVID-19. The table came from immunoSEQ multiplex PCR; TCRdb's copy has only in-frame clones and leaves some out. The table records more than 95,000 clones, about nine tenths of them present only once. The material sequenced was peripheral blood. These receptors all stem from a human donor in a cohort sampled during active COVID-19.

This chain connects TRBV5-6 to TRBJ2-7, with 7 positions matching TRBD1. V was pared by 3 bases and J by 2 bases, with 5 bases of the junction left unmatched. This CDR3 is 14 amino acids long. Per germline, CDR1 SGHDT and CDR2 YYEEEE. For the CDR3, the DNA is TGTGCCAGCAGCTCAGAGACAGGGCCCTACGAGCAGTACTTC. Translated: CASSSETGPYEQYF.

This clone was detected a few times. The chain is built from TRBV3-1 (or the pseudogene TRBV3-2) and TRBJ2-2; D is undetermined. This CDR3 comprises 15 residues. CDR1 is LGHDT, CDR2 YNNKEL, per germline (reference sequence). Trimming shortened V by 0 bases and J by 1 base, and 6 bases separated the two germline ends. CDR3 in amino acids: CASSQDLRNTGELFF. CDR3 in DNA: TGTGCCAGCAGCCAAGATCTGCGGAACACCGGGGAGCTGTTTTTT.

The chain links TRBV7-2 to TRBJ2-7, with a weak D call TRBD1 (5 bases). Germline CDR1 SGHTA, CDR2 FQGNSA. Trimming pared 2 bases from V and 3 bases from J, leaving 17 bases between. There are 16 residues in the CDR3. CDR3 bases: TGTGCCAGCAGCTTAAGAGCAGGGTCGGCCAACTACGAGCAGTACTTC. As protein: CASSLRAGSANYEQYF.

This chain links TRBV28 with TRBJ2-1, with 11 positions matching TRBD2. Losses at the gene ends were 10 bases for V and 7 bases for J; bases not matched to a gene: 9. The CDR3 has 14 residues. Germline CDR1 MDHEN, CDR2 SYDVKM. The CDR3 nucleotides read TGTGCCACCGTTACTAGCGGGAGATTGAATGAGCAGTTCTTC. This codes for CATVTSGRLNEQFF.

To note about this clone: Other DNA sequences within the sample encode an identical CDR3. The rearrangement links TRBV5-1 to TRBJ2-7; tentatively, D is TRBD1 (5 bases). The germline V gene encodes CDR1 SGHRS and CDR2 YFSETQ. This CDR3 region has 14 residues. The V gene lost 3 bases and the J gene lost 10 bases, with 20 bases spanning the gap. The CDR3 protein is CASSSQGPPSEQYF. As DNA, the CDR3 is TGCGCCAGCAGCTCCCAGGGTCCCCCTTCCGAACAGTACTTC. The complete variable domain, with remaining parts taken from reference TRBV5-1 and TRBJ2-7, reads KAGVTQTPRYLIKTRGQQVTLSCSPISGHRSVSWYQQTPGQGLQFLFEYFSETQRNKGNFPGRFSGRQFSNSRSEMNVSTLELGDSALYLCASSSQGPPSEQYFGPGTRLTVT.

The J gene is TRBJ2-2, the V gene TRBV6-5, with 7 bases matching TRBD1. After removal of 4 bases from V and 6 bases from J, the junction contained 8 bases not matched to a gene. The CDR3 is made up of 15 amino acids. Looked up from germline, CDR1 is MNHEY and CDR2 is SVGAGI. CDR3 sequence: CASSSPGQPPGELFF. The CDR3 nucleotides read TGTGCCAGCAGTTCACCGGGACAGCCTCCCGGGGAGCTGTTTTTT.

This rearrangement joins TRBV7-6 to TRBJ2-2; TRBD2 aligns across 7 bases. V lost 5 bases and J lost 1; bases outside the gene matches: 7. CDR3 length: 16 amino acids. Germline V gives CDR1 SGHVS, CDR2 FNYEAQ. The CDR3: CASSPLGGRNTGELFF. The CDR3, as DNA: TGTGCCAGCAGCCCCCTAGGCGGGAGGAACACCGGGGAGCTGTTTTTT.

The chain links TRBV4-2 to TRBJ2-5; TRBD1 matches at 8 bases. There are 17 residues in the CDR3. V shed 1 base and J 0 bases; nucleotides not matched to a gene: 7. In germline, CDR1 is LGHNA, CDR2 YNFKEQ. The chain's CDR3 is CASSQVQGGGYQETQYF. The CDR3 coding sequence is TGTGCCAGCAGCCAAGTACAGGGGGGCGGGTACCAAGAGACCCAGTACTTC.

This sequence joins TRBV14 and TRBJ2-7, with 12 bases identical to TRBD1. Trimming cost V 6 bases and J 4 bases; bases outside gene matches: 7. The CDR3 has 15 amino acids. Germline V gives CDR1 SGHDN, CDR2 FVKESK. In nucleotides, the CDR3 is TGTGCCAGCAGACCCGGGACAGGGGGCAATTACGAGCAGTACTTC. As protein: CASRPGTGGNYEQYF.

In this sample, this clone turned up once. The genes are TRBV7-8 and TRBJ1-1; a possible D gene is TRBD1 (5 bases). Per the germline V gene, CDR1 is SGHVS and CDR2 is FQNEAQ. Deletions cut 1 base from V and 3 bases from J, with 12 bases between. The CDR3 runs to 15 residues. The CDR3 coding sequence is TGTGCCAGCAGCTTAGTGGGGCCTGGGGACACTGAAGCTTTCTTT. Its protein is CASSLVGPGDTEAFF.

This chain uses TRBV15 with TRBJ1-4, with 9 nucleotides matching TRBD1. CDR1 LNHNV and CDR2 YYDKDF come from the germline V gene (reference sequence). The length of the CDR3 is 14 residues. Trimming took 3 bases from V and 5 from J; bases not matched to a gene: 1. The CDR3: CATSRGTGNEKLFF. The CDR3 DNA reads TGTGCCACCAGCAGGGGGACAGGGAATGAAAAACTGTTTTTT.

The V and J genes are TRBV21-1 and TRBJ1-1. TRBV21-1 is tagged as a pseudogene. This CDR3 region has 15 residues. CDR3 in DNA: TGTGCCAGCAGCAAAGAGAGGGTTGCTAACACTGAAGCTTTCTTT. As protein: CASSKERVANTEAFF.

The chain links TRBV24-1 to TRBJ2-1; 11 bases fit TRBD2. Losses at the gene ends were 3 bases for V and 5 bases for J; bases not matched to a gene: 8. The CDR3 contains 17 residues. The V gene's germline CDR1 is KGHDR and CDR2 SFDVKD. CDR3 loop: CATSDPVTSGKNNEQFF. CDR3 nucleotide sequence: TGTGCCACCAGTGATCCCGTGACTAGCGGGAAAAACAATGAGCAGTTCTTC.

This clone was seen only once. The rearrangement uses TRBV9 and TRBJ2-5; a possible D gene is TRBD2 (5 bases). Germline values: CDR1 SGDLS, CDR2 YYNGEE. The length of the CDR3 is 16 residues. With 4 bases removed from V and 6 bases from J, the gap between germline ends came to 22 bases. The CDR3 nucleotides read TGTGCCAGCAGCTCGCGAGGGATTTTAGCCGGCCAGACCCAGTACTTC. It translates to CASSSRGILAGQTQYF.

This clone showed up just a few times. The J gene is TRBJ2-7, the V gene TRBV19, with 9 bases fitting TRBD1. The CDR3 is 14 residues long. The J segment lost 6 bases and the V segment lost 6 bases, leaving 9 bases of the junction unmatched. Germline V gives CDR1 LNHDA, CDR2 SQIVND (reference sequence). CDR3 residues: CASSGGQGFGEQYF. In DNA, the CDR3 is TGTGCCAGTAGCGGAGGACAGGGGTTCGGCGAGCAGTACTTC.

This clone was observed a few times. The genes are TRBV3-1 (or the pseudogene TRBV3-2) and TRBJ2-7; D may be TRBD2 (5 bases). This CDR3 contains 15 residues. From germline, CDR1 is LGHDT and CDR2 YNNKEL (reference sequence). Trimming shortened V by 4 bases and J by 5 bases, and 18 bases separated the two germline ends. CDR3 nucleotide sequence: TGTGCCAGCAGCCCATTCGGCGGGCAGCCCGACGAGCAGTACTTC. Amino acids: CASSPFGGQPDEQYF.

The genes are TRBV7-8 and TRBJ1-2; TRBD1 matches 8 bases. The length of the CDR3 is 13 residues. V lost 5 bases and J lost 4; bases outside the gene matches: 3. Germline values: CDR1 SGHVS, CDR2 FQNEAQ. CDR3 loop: CASSPGQAYGYTF. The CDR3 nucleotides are TGTGCCAGCAGCCCGGGACAGGCCTATGGCTACACCTTC.

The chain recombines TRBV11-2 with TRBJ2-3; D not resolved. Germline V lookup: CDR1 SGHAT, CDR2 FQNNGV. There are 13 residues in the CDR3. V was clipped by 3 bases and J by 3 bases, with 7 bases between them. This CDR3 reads CASSLGRTDTQYF. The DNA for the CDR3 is TGTGCCAGCAGCTTGGGCCGGACAGATACGCAGTATTTT.

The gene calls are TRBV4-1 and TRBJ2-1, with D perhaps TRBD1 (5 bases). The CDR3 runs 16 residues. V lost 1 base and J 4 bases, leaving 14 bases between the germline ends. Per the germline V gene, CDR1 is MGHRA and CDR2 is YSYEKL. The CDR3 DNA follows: TGCGCCAGCAGCCAAGGGTCCGAGACAGCTTACAATGAGCAGTTCTTC. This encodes CASSQGSETAYNEQFF.

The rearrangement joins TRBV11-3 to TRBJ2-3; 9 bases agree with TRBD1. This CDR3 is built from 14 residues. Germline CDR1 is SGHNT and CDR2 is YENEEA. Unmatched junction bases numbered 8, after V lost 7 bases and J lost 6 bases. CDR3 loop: CASTPGQGLDTQYF. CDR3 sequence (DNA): TGTGCCAGCACCCCGGGACAGGGTCTGGATACGCAGTATTTT. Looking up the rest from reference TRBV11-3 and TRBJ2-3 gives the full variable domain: EAGVVQSPRYKIIEKKQPVAFWCNPISGHNTLYWYLQNLGQGPELLIRYENEEAVDDSQLPKDRFSAERLKGVDSTLKIQPAELGDSAVYLCASTPGQGLDTQYFGPGTRLTVL.

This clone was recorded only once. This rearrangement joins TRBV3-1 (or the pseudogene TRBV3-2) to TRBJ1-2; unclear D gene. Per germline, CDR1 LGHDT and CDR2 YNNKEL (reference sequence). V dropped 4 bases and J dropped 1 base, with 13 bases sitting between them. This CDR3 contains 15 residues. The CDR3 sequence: CASSPTSSGNYGYTF. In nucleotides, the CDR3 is TGTGCCAGCAGCCCGACTAGCTCGGGTAACTATGGCTACACCTTC.

The CDR3 spells CASSPDRVQPQHF. The CDR3 region has the DNA TGTGCCAGCTCACCCGACAGGGTACAGCCCCAGCATTTT. The chain combines TRBV18 with TRBJ1-5; TRBD1 matches 7 bases. Germline CDR1 KGHSH, CDR2 LQKENI. This CDR3 region has 13 residues. The J segment lost 7 bases and the V segment lost 3 bases, leaving 3 bases of the junction unmatched.

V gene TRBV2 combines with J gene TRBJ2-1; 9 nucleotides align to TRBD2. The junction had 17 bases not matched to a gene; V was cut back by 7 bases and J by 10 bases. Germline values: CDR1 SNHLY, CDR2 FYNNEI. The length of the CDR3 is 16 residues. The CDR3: CASTREEGGRAKEQFF. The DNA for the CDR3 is TGTGCCAGCACTCGGGAAGAGGGCGGGAGGGCCAAGGAGCAGTTCTTC.

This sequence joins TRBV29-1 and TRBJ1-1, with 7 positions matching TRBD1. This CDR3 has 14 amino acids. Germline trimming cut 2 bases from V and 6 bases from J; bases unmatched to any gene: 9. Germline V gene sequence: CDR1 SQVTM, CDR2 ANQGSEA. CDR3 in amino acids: CSVEPSRDRAEAFF. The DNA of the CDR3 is TGCAGCGTTGAACCGTCCCGGGACAGAGCTGAAGCTTTCTTT.

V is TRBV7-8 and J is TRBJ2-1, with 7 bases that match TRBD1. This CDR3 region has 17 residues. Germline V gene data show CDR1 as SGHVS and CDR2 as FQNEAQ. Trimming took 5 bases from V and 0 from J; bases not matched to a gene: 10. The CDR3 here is CASSSNIRGSSYNEQFF. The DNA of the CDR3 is TGTGCCAGCAGCAGCAACATCAGGGGGAGCTCCTACAATGAGCAGTTCTTC.

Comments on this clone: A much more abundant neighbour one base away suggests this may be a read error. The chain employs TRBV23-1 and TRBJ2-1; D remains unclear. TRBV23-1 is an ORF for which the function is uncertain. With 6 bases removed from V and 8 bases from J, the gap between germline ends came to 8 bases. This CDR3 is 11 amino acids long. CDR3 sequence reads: CASSLNHEQFF. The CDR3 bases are TGCGCCAGCAGCCTAAACCATGAGCAGTTCTTC.